This T cell receptor (beta chain) was found in a study of shared clonotypes between healthy human individuals. Germline V gene lookup returns CDR1 MDHEN and CDR2 SYDVKM. The V gene lost 2 bases and the J gene lost 9 bases, with 5 bases spanning the gap. The CDR3 totals 11 residues. Using immunoSEQ multiplex PCR, the repertoire was profiled, and TCRdb retains in-frame clones only, with some absent. Of about 2,200,000 clones listed, 85% to 95% were seen once; the top ten hold about 1.5%. Naivety among CD8 cells was defined by CD45RO negativity and positive CCR7 selection, thereby excluding terminally differentiated effector memory CD45RA+ cells. Those who donated, Caucasian adults without exception, all lived in Nashville, Tennessee. With respect to this clone: Additional DNA sequences in this sample encode the identical CDR3.

Sequenced input: naive CD8+ T cells from PBMCs. This TCR derives from a young man in good health. Some clones in this sample may be carry-over from other donors' samples. The chain combines TRBV28 with TRBJ2-1, with D perhaps matching TRBD1 or TRBD2 (5 bases each). The CDR3 DNA sequence: TGTGCCAGCAGTTTAGGGGGTGAGCAGTTCTTC. Amino acids: CASSLGGEQFF.